A selection of T cell receptor beta chains follows, all from one sample in a study of early stage breast cancer tumors. Here immunoSEQ multiplex PCR was the method, and the copy in TCRdb shows in-frame clones only, minus some. The table includes approximately 70,000 clones, less than 90% detected once. Specimen: blood. These receptors all stem from a person aged 35 to 50 with breast cancer. CDR3s include the opening cysteine and the closing phenylalanine or tryptophan. Each record gives: J gene, D gene, clone size, V gene, CDR3 DNA, CDR3 protein. A D gene is named only where the DNA matches it firmly. Clone size is not always given. Where it is, it says once, few, many or a class for expanded clones.

TRBJ2-3 | TRBD2 | NA | TRBV13 | TGTGCCAGCAGCTTAGCCCTAGCGGAGCACTTAGATACGCAGTATTTT | CASSLALAEHLDTQYF
TRBJ2-5 | TRBD2 | NA | TRBV5-1 | TGCGCCAGCAGCTTGGGGGGACTAGCGGCTAGGGAGACCCAGTACTTC | CASSLGGLAARETQYF
TRBJ1-1 | NA | once | TRBV19 | TGTGCCAGTAACCTGCAGGGACACGAAGCTTTCTTT | CASNLQGHEAFF
TRBJ2-7 | TRBD1 | NA | TRBV5-5 | TGTGCCAGCAGCTTTGGGACAGGGGGCCCCGAGCAGTACTTC | CASSFGTGGPEQYF
TRBJ1-5 | NA | NA | TRBV30 | TGTGCCTGGAGTCTAACCGGGAGCAATCAGCCCCAGCATTTT | CAWSLTGSNQPQHF
TRBJ2-5 | TRBD1 | NA | TRBV4-1 | TGCGCCAGCAGCCAAGTCTTTTCCCCGGGACAGGGGGGAGAGACCCAGTACTTC | CASSQVFSPGQGGETQYF
TRBJ1-1 | NA | NA | TRBV28 | TGTGCCAGCAGTTTACCGGGCACTGAAGCTTTCTTT | CASSLPGTEAFF
TRBJ1-2 | TRBD1 | NA | TRBV28 | TGTGCCAGCCTACAGGGGGCTACCTATGGCTACACCTTC | CASLQGATYGYTF
TRBJ2-4 | NA | NA | TRBV7-3 | TGTGCCAGCAGCTCCTCAGGGGCGGGAGCCAAAAACATTCAGTACTTC | CASSSSGAGAKNIQYF
TRBJ2-6 | NA | NA | TRBV28 | TGTGCCAGTAACCGTATTGGTCCCTCTGGGGCCAACGTCCTGACTTTC | CASNRIGPSGANVLTF
TRBJ2-1 | TRBD2 | once | TRBV5-1 | TGCGCCAGCAGCTTGGGGCTAGCGGGAGCTGAGCAGTTCTTC | CASSLGLAGAEQFF
TRBJ2-7 | TRBD1 | NA | TRBV11-2 | TGTGCCAGCAGCTTGGACAGGGCCCACGAGCAGTACTTC | CASSLDRAHEQYF
TRBJ2-4 | TRBD1 | NA | TRBV29-1 | TGCAGCGTTGGAACAGGGGAAAACATTCAGTACTTC | CSVGTGENIQYF
TRBJ1-3 | NA | NA | TRBV2 | TGTGCCAGCAGTGAAGCGAAACCCTCTGGAAACACCATATATTTT | CASSEAKPSGNTIYF
TRBJ2-3 | NA | NA | TRBV6-5 | TGTGCCAGCAGCCTTCAGGGGCCCACAGATACGCAGTATTTT | CASSLQGPTDTQYF
TRBJ2-5 | NA | NA | TRBV7-9 | TGTGCCAGCAGCTTAGGGAGTGGGGGGACCCAGTACTTC | CASSLGSGGTQYF
TRBJ2-7 | NA | NA | TRBV5-5 | TGTGCCAGCAGCTTCGGGATAAACTACGAGCAGTACTTC | CASSFGINYEQYF
TRBJ1-2 | TRBD1 | NA | TRBV28 | TGTGCCAGCGGCTCGACCCGGGACAGGGCTAACTATGGCTACACCTTC | CASGSTRDRANYGYTF
TRBJ2-1 | TRBD1 | NA | TRBV4-2 | TGTGCCAGCAGCCAATCCAGAGGGACAGGGGGAGACTACAATGAGCAGTTCTTC | CASSQSRGTGGDYNEQFF
TRBJ2-5 | NA | NA | TRBV4-1 | TGCGCCAGCAGCCAAGAGGGAACTAACTTGGGGACCCAGTACTTC | CASSQEGTNLGTQYF
TRBJ2-7 | TRBD2 | NA | TRBV5-1 | TGCGCCAGCAGCTCGGGGGGGCCAGGCCTCTCCTACGAGCAGTACTTC | CASSSGGPGLSYEQYF
TRBJ2-3 | NA | NA | TRBV7-3 | TGTGCCAGCAGCTTAGATTCTGCCGTAAATACGCAGTATTTT | CASSLDSAVNTQYF